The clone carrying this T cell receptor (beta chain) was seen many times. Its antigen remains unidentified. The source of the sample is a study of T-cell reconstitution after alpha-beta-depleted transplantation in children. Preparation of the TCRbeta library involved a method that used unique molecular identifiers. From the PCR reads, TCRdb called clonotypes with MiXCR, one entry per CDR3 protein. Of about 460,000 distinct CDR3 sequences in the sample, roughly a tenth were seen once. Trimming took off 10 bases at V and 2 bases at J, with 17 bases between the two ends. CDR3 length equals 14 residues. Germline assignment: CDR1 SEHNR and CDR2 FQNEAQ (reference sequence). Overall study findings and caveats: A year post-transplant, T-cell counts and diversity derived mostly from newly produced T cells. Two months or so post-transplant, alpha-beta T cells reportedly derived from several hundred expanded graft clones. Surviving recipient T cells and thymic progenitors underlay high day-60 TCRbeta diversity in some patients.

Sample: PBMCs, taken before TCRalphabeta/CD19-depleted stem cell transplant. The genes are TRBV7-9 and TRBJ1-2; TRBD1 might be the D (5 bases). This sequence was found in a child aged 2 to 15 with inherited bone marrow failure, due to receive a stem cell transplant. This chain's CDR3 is CATYGPGPNYGYTF. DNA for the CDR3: TGTGCCACCTATGGACCGGGACCCAACTATGGCTACACCTTC.